Following are 28 T cell receptor beta chains from one sample sequenced in a study of blood T cells in healthy people across ages. Alongside a J-beta primer mix, a sample-barcoded 5' primer served in a second PCR lasting roughly 6 to 11 cycles. TCRdb processed the 5' RACE reads anew with MiXCR; each CDR3 protein has one entry. The table shows 790,000 or so distinct CDR3 sequences, with about half occurring only once. What was sequenced was blood. The source of these receptors is an elderly man in good health.

The chain employs TRBV19 and TRBJ2-7; 9 positions match TRBD1. Germline CDR1 and CDR2: LNHDA and SQIVND (reference sequence). V gave up 9 bases and J gave up 1 base; unmatched junction bases: 7. The CDR3 length is 14 residues. CDR3: CASRRQGESYEQYF. The CDR3, as DNA: TGTGCCAGCCGTCGACAGGGGGAATCCTACGAGCAGTACTTC.

The chain couples TRBV7-9 to TRBJ2-7; TRBD1 matches 10 bases. Germline CDR1 and CDR2: SEHNR and FQNEAQ (reference sequence). The CDR3 has 15 residues. The V and J ends lost 5 bases and 6 bases, in that order; junction bases with no gene match: 10. The CDR3 reads CASSLSGQGPFEQYF. The CDR3 nucleotides are TGTGCCAGCAGCCTGTCGGGACAGGGGCCCTTCGAGCAGTACTTC.

This sequence joins TRBV18 and TRBJ2-7; 8 positions agree with TRBD1. With 0 bases clipped from V and 6 bases from J, the junction kept 10 bases outside the gene matches. CDR1 is KGHSH, CDR2 LQKENI, per germline. CDR3 size: 16 residues. The CDR3 reads CASSPPIHQGASEQYF. The CDR3 bases are TGTGCCAGCTCACCACCGATTCATCAGGGGGCCTCCGAGCAGTACTTC.

This clonotype occurred a few times. The chain couples TRBV25-1 to TRBJ2-3; D tentatively reads TRBD1 or TRBD2 (5 bases each). Germline V CDR1 and CDR2: MGHDK, SYGVNS. The V and J ends lost 5 bases and 4 bases respectively, with 13 bases between them. The CDR3 has 14 residues. The DNA of the CDR3 is TGTGCCAGCAGTAGAATTGAGGGGTCAGATACGCAGTATTTT. Translated: CASSRIEGSDTQYF.

In this sample, this clonotype turned up many times. The chain joins TRBV12-3 or TRBV12-4 to TRBJ2-7; D might be TRBD1 (5 bases). Trimming removed 3 bases from V and 2 bases from J, with 14 bases in between. The CDR3 extends over 15 amino acids. CDR3 region: CASSFDSRPTYEQYF. The CDR3 DNA sequence: TGTGCCAGCAGTTTTGACAGCAGACCAACCTACGAGCAGTACTTC.

This clonotype appeared once. The chain is built from TRBV5-1 and TRBJ2-3, with 9 bases fitting TRBD1. The V gene end was trimmed by 7 bases and the J gene end by 8 bases; junction bases not matched to a gene: 8. Germline V gene data show CDR1 as SGHRS and CDR2 as YFSETQ. The CDR3 totals 13 residues. The CDR3 loop reads CASSTGGAATQYF. CDR3 DNA sequence: TGCGCCAGCTCCACAGGGGGCGCAGCTACGCAGTATTTT.

The chain carries TRBV2 and TRBJ1-5; 8 nucleotides agree with TRBD1. Trimming at V came to 0 bases and at J to 4 bases, leaving 11 bases not matched to a gene. The germline V gene encodes CDR1 SNHLY and CDR2 FYNNEI. The CDR3 is 18 residues long. The CDR3 coding sequence is TGTGCCAGCAGTGAAGCGTGGAGAAGGACAGGGCCAAATCAGCCCCAGCATTTT. Its protein product is CASSEAWRRTGPNQPQHF.

This clonotype was detected ten times or more. J is TRBJ1-2 and V is TRBV2; the D gene is possibly TRBD1 (5 bases). With 2 bases removed from V and 8 bases from J, the gap between germline ends came to 12 bases. The CDR3 covers 13 residues. Germline V gene data show CDR1 as SNHLY and CDR2 as FYNNEI. This CDR3 reads CASSELRGDGYTF. The CDR3 DNA follows: TGTGCCAGCAGTGAACTGCGAGGGGACGGCTACACCTTC.

The chain recombines TRBV29-1 with TRBJ2-7; the D gene is possibly TRBD1 (5 bases). The CDR3 spans 14 residues. Germline V lookup: CDR1 SQVTM, CDR2 ANQGSEA. V lost 6 bases and J 2 bases, leaving 17 bases between the germline ends. The CDR3 bases are TGCAGCGTACCCCTGGGTACAGGTACCTACGAGCAGTACTTC. This encodes CSVPLGTGTYEQYF.

This clonotype showed up just once. J is TRBJ2-7 and V is TRBV12-3 or TRBV12-4, with D perhaps TRBD1 or TRBD2 (5 bases each). The CDR3 has 14 amino acids. With 6 bases removed from V and 12 bases from J, the gap between germline ends came to 24 bases. The CDR3 is CASRLGRSQETRYF. The CDR3 DNA reads as TGTGCCAGCAGGCTGGGACGGAGCCAAGAGACCCGGTACTTC.

This CDR3 is CSALSGEGRNEQFF. For the CDR3, the DNA is TGCAGTGCACTCTCCGGGGAGGGCCGCAATGAGCAGTTCTTC. The rearrangement joins TRBV20-1 to TRBJ2-1; 7 bases line up with TRBD2. The germline V gene encodes CDR1 DFQATT and CDR2 SNEGSKA (reference sequence). The CDR3 covers 14 residues. The J segment lost 6 bases and the V segment lost 6 bases, leaving 11 bases of the junction unmatched.

The chain recombines TRBV12-3 or TRBV12-4 with TRBJ1-2; 9 positions agree with TRBD1. The CDR3 length is 16 residues. The junction had 9 bases not matched to a gene; V was cut back by 4 bases and J by 3 bases. CDR3 amino acids: CASSSGWTGDYYGYTF. DNA for the CDR3: TGTGCCAGCAGTTCCGGGTGGACAGGGGATTACTATGGCTACACCTTC.

This chain connects TRBV14 to TRBJ2-3; tentatively, D is TRBD1 (5 bases). The CDR3 sequence is 18 residues long. From germline, CDR1 is SGHDN and CDR2 FVKESK. Trimming stripped 0 bases from V and 1 base from J, with 17 bases between. The CDR3 loop reads CASSQDEDWGRGTDTQYF. The CDR3 bases are TGTGCCAGCAGCCAAGACGAGGATTGGGGCAGGGGCACAGATACGCAGTATTTT.

This clonotype has more than one count but fewer than ten. The CDR3 region has the DNA TGTGCCAGCTCACCTGGGACAAACTTCTATGGCTACACCTTC. This encodes CASSPGTNFYGYTF. The rearrangement links TRBV18 to TRBJ1-2, with a weak D call TRBD1 (6 bases). The germline gives CDR1 KGHSH, CDR2 LQKENI. Trimming shortened V by 3 bases and J by 4 bases, and 12 bases separated the two germline ends. The length of the CDR3 is 14 residues.

CDR3 sequence (DNA): TGCGCCAGCAGTGATGGTCCGGGGCCCGCCTACGAGCAGTACTTC. This sequence encodes CASSDGPGPAYEQYF. V and J are TRBV10-1 and TRBJ2-7, with D perhaps given as TRBD1 or TRBD2 (5 bases each). Per germline, CDR1 WNHNN and CDR2 SYGVQD (reference sequence). Trimming removed 3 bases at V and 2 bases at J, with 14 bases between. CDR3 length: 15 residues.

This clonotype has only one observation. The chain uses TRBV12-3 or TRBV12-4 and TRBJ2-7; 9 bases match TRBD2. The junction had 6 bases not matched to a gene; V was cut back by 7 bases and J by 2 bases. The CDR3 length is 14 residues. In DNA, the CDR3 is TGTGCCAGCACCCCGGGACTAGCTACCTACGAGCAGTACTTC. Translated: CASTPGLATYEQYF.

The table lists this clonotype with a few counts. The CDR3 nucleotides read TGTGCCACCAGCAATAGGGGTGGTAGTTTGTTTGATGAGCAGTTCTTC. Translating it yields CATSNRGGSLFDEQFF. The chain recombines TRBV15 with TRBJ2-1; perhaps TRBD1 as D (5 bases). Trimming took 4 bases from V and 8 from J, leaving 21 bases between them. The CDR3 is made up of 16 amino acids. Germline CDR1 LNHNV, CDR2 YYDKDF (reference sequence). Based on the CDR3 plus reference TRBV15 and TRBJ2-1, the full variable domain is DAMVIQNPRYQVTQFGKPVTLSCSQTLNHNVMYWYQQKSSQAPKLLFHYYDKDFNNEADTPDNFQSRRPNTSFCFLDIRSPGLGDTAMYLCATSNRGGSLFDEQFFGPGTRLTVL.

The rearrangement joins TRBV29-1 to TRBJ2-7, with D possibly TRBD2 on 6 matching bases. With the DNA end fitting TRBJ2-4 better, the J assignment may be wrong. CDR1 and CDR2 (germline): SQVTM, ANQGSEA. The CDR3 has 15 amino acids. The CDR3 region has the DNA TGCAGCGCCCTGGATGGGGGGTTCGCCAAAAACATTCAGTACTTC. Translating gives CSALDGGFAKNIQYF.

The chain has TRBV10-3 and TRBJ2-1; 12 bases match TRBD2. V lost 10 bases and J lost 8; bases outside the gene matches: 18. Germline V gene data show CDR1 as ENHRY and CDR2 as SYGVKD. The CDR3 runs to 17 residues. CDR3 residues: CATLTNRGLAGMDEQFF. As DNA, the CDR3 is TGTGCCACTTTAACCAACCGGGGACTAGCGGGTATGGATGAGCAGTTCTTC.

The genes are TRBV20-1 and TRBJ2-7; TRBD2 matches 11 bases. The CDR3 contains 14 residues. With 0 bases clipped from V and 6 bases from J, the junction kept 4 bases outside the gene matches. Germline V gene lookup returns CDR1 DFQATT and CDR2 SNEGSKA (reference sequence). CDR3 coding DNA: TGCAGTGCTAGAGATCCCGGACTAGCGGGCGAGCAGTACTTC. Translating it yields CSARDPGLAGEQYF.

This chain uses TRBV6-5 with TRBJ2-1, with D uncertain. V was pared by 2 bases and J by 9 bases, with 11 bases between. The CDR3 has 13 residues. Germline CDR1 is MNHEY and CDR2 is SVGAGI. The CDR3, as DNA: TGTGCCAGCAGTTACCAGCCCCTCGGTGAGCAGTTCTTC. Its translation is CASSYQPLGEQFF.

The rearrangement uses TRBV29-1 and TRBJ1-2; a weak D match, TRBD1 (6 bases). Germline CDR1 SQVTM, CDR2 ANQGSEA. Trimming shortened V by 1 base and J by 4 bases, and 10 bases separated the two germline ends. This CDR3 spans 13 amino acids. The CDR3 is CSVEGQVGYGYTF. As DNA, the CDR3 is TGCAGCGTTGAAGGACAGGTTGGCTATGGCTACACCTTC.

The chain carries TRBV12-3 or TRBV12-4 and TRBJ2-3; TRBD2 is a possible D gene (6 bases). V gave up 4 bases and J gave up 4 bases, with 15 bases separating them. The CDR3 loop spans 15 amino acids. For the CDR3, the DNA is TGTGCCAGCAGTTGGAGGGGTCGGGGAGCAGATACGCAGTATTTT. Amino acids: CASSWRGRGADTQYF.

On this clonotype itself: A much larger clone differs by one base, so this may be a read error. The J gene is TRBJ2-3, the V gene TRBV24-1; D gene ambiguous. Germline CDR1 is KGHDR and CDR2 is SFDVKD. The CDR3 extends over 15 amino acids. The CDR3 DNA sequence: TGTGCCACCAGTGATTCACGGGTGGGCACAGAGACGCAGTATTTT. Its translation is CATSDSRVGTETQYF.

A few counts support this clonotype. V is TRBV28 and J is TRBJ1-1; weak D call: TRBD1 (6 bases). The CDR3 consists of 14 residues. V was shortened by 7 bases and J by 6 bases, with 18 bases between the two germline ends. Per germline, CDR1 MDHEN and CDR2 SYDVKM. CDR3 nucleotide sequence: TGTGCCAGCACTAATGGGGGGGCTAGGTCTGAAGCTTTCTTT. It encodes CASTNGGARSEAFF.

The chain is built from TRBV9 and TRBJ2-7, with D possibly being TRBD2 (6 bases). The last part of the DNA fits TRBJ2-5 better; the J call may be wrong. Germline V gives CDR1 SGDLS, CDR2 YYNGEE. The CDR3 is 15 amino acids. CDR3 loop: CASSVDGLAGETQYF. CDR3 nucleotide sequence: TGTGCCAGCAGCGTTGATGGACTGGCGGGGGAGACCCAGTACTTC.

This clonotype showed up just a few times. The V gene is TRBV7-2, the J gene TRBJ2-7; D gene ambiguous. Per germline, CDR1 SGHTA and CDR2 FQGNSA. This CDR3 is built from 14 residues. Between the trimmed V and J ends, which lost 2 bases and 6 bases, there was a span of 14 bases. The CDR3 DNA sequence: TGTGCCAGCAGCTTAACAGTACTGAGGACCGAGCAGTACTTC. Its translation is CASSLTVLRTEQYF.

The chain uses TRBV28 and TRBJ2-5, with unresolved D. This CDR3 has 14 amino acids. Trimming cost V 2 bases and J 5 bases, with 12 bases left between them. Per germline, CDR1 MDHEN and CDR2 SYDVKM. Here the CDR3 DNA reads TGTGCCAGCAGTTTAGACGGGCTACTCGAGACCCAGTACTTC. Encoded protein: CASSLDGLLETQYF.